This T cell receptor (beta chain) was sequenced during a study of blood T cell repertoires in COVID-19. Overall study: Whether acute or convalescent, the COVID-19 samples came from the United States, Italy and Spain. From T cells, B-cell-depleted T cells, or PBMCs came the material, which was cDNA or gDNA.

Per the original data handling: Amplification with reference gene primers provided the estimates of nucleated cell counts. Clones were read by immunoSEQ multiplex PCR, and TCRdb kept only the in-frame ones, dropping some. V and J calls and clone size are given by that table; D and trimming were obtained from the DNA. The sample records 200,000 to 250,000 clones, approximately 84% being singletons. The germline V gene has CDR1 SNHLY and CDR2 FYNNEI. This CDR3 has 13 amino acids. The germline V and J ends were trimmed by 7 bases and 5 bases, with 11 bases remaining between them. The gene calls are TRBV2 and TRBJ2-2; D ambiguous. Sequencing input: peripheral blood. The sequence derives from a woman between 45 and 60 years old with active or convalescent COVID-19. CDR3 sequence reads: CASTRTETGELFF. In nucleotides, the CDR3 is TGTGCCAGCACAAGAACAGAGACCGGGGAGCTGTTTTTT. Variable domain in full (rest from reference TRBV2 and TRBJ2-2): EPEVTQTPSHQVTQMGQEVILRCVPISNHLYFYWYRQILGQKVEFLVSFYNNEISEKSEIFDDQFSVERPDGSNFTLKIRSTKLEDSAMYFCASTRTETGELFFGEGSRLTVL.